One T cell receptor beta chain is described in this entry. This entry is derived from a study of T-cell memory formation after mild COVID-19. Germline values: CDR1 SGDLS, CDR2 YYNGEE. The CDR3 has 19 residues. V was shortened by 4 bases and J by 3 bases, with 26 bases between the two germline ends. One entry per CDR3 protein, called by TCRdb with MiXCR from the 5' RACE reads. The table has 350,000 to 450,000 distinct CDR3 sequences, 25% to 30% seen once. Sequences were obtained from PBMCs or a T cell subset sorted from them (not recorded which). The chain has TRBV9 and TRBJ2-1; D is perhaps TRBD2 (5 bases). The clonotype originates from an adult woman who had mild COVID-19 (a few samples of this study predate the infection). Cell type and time point are not known. For the CDR3, the DNA is TGTGCCAGCAGCCACCACGTGGGGAAAGGATCCGGGGACTACAATGAGCAGTTCTTC. Protein sequence: CASSHHVGKGSGDYNEQFF.